These T cell receptor beta chains were read from a single sample in a study of blood T cell repertoires in COVID-19. Libraries were prepared by immunoSEQ multiplex PCR; TCRdb keeps only in-frame clonotypes and omits some of them. The profile shows 200,000 to 250,000 clones, about 85% of them singletons. The material sequenced was PBMCs or T cells enriched from blood (not recorded which). The receptors stem from a woman aged 25 to 39 who had recovered from COVID-19. Both conserved end residues are part of each CDR3. A D gene is named only where the DNA matches it firmly. Clone size is stated in some rows and not others, as once, few, many or a class when expanded.

TRBV6-5	TRBJ2-7	TRBD1	NA	TGTGCCAGCAGTTACTTGGCAGGGGGCTCCTACGAGCAGTACTTC	CASSYLAGGSYEQYF
TRBV7-3	TRBJ2-5	NA	NA	TGTGCCAGCAGCTCCACTAGTGGATTAGCGGAGACCCAGTACTTC	CASSSTSGLAETQYF
TRBV24-1	TRBJ1-1	NA	NA	TGTGCCACCAGTGATTTTATGGACACCTCGAACACTGAAGCTTTCTTT	CATSDFMDTSNTEAFF
TRBV5-8	TRBJ2-7	NA	NA	TGTGCCAGCAGCTTGGGAGAGAATTACGAGCAGTACTTC	CASSLGENYEQYF
TRBV21-1	TRBJ1-6	NA	NA	TGTGCCAGCAGCAAACGGGGGACCTATAATTCACCCCTCCACTTT	CASSKRGTYNSPLHF
TRBV12-3/TRBV12-4	TRBJ1-2	NA	NA	TGTGCCAGCACCCCATCACGCGAGGACTACACCTTC	CASTPSREDYTF
TRBV9	TRBJ1-4	TRBD1	NA	TGTGCCAGCAGCGTAGAGGACAGGGGGAATGAAAAACTGTTTTTT	CASSVEDRGNEKLFF
TRBV19	TRBJ1-1	NA	NA	TGTGCCAGTAGTACCCGTCGGGGACAGAACACTGAAGCTTTCTTT	CASSTRRGQNTEAFF
TRBV10-3	TRBJ1-6	NA	NA	TGTGCCATCAGTGTCCAGGGAAGGGATTCACCCCTCCACTTT	CAISVQGRDSPLHF
TRBV6-2/TRBV6-3	TRBJ2-7	TRBD2	NA	TGTGCCAGCAGTCCGATGACTAGCGGGGGAACCTACGAGCAGTACTTC	CASSPMTSGGTYEQYF
TRBV7-2	TRBJ2-7	TRBD1	NA	TGTGCCAGCAGCTCCAACCGGGACAGCTACGAGCAGTACTTC	CASSSNRDSYEQYF
TRBV6-1	TRBJ1-4	NA	NA	TGTGCCAGCAGTGAAGCTGGAGGGGATAATGAAAAACTGTTTTTT	CASSEAGGDNEKLFF
TRBV5-1	TRBJ2-2	NA	NA	TGCGCCAGCAGCTTAAGCCAGGGAAGCACCGGGGAGCTGTTTTTT	CASSLSQGSTGELFF
TRBV13	TRBJ2-5	TRBD1	once	TGTGCCAGCAGCTTAAGGACAGGGGGACGAGAGACCCAGTACTTC	CASSLRTGGRETQYF
TRBV6-2/TRBV6-3	TRBJ2-5	NA	NA	TGTGCCAGCAGTGACTCCCAGGAGACCCAGTACTTC	CASSDSQETQYF
TRBV24-1	TRBJ1-5	TRBD1	NA	TGTGCCACCAGTGAGAGGACAGGGGAGGGGAGCAATCAGCCCCAGCATTTT	CATSERTGEGSNQPQHF
TRBV25-1	TRBJ1-2	NA	once	TGTGCCAGCAGTGAGGTGGGCGGCTACACCTTC	CASSEVGGYTF
TRBV9	TRBJ2-3	NA	few	TGTGCCAGCAGCGTAGGGGGGCAGGGATCAGATACGCAGTATTTT	CASSVGGQGSDTQYF
TRBV11-2	TRBJ2-7	TRBD1	once	TGTGCCAGCAGCTTAGCAGGGACAGCGACTCTTAAGGCTTACGAGCAGTACTTC	CASSLAGTATLKAYEQYF
TRBV19	TRBJ2-7	TRBD1	NA	TGTGCCAGTAATAAAGGACAGGGGGCGGGTTACGAGCAGTACTTC	CASNKGQGAGYEQYF
TRBV19	TRBJ1-2	NA	NA	TGTGCCAGCTCTTATCCAGATAACTATGGCTACACCTTC	CASSYPDNYGYTF
TRBV19	TRBJ2-3	TRBD1	NA	TGTGCCAGTAGTACGACAGGGATTAGCACAGATACGCAGTATTTT	CASSTTGISTDTQYF
TRBV5-1	TRBJ1-2	TRBD1	NA	TGCGCCAGCAGCTTAGAAGGGGGCGCTGGTGGCTACACCTTC	CASSLEGGAGGYTF
TRBV6-1	TRBJ1-1	NA	NA	TGTGCCAGCAGTGAAGCGCTTCGAGGATTGAACACTGAAGCTTTCTTT	CASSEALRGLNTEAFF
TRBV19	TRBJ2-3	NA	NA	TGTGCCAGTAGTATAGATCGACAGGCCAGAACGCTCGCAGATACGCAGTATTTT	CASSIDRQARTLADTQYF
TRBV7-2	TRBJ1-5	TRBD1	NA	TGTGCCAGCAGCTTAGAGAGACAGGGAACCCAGCATTTT	CASSLERQGTQHF
TRBV3-1/TRBV3-2	TRBJ2-3	TRBD2	NA	TGTGCCAGCAGCCAAGATTTGACTAGCGGGGGGTTTGGGACTTTT	CASSQDLTSGGFGTF
TRBV6-5	TRBJ2-3	TRBD2	NA	TGTGCCAGCATAGGCGGACTAGGCCGATCGGATACGCAGTATTTT	CASIGGLGRSDTQYF
TRBV5-1	TRBJ2-7	NA	many	TGCGCCAGCAGCTTGGGACTAGAAGGCGAGCAGTACTTC	CASSLGLEGEQYF
TRBV15	TRBJ1-2	NA	NA	TGTGCCACCAGCACCCGGGAAAACTATGGCTACACCTTC	CATSTRENYGYTF
TRBV13	TRBJ2-3	NA	NA	TGTGCCAGCAGCTTAGGGCCTATAGCAGATACGCAGTATTTT	CASSLGPIADTQYF
TRBV4-1	TRBJ1-4	NA	NA	TGCGCCAGCAGCCAAGCGATTTTGGCTGAAAAACTGTTTTTT	CASSQAILAEKLFF
TRBV6-1	TRBJ1-6	NA	NA	TGTGCCAGCAGTGATCGGCGGTTGATGAATTCACCCCTCCACTTT	CASSDRRLMNSPLHF
TRBV3-1/TRBV3-2	TRBJ1-1	NA	NA	TGTGCCAGCAGCCGACAGATCAACACTGAAGCTTTCTTT	CASSRQINTEAFF
TRBV5-4	TRBJ2-1	TRBD1	NA	TGTGCCAGCAGCCGGCGACAGGGCCAAGGGAATGAGCAGTTCTTC	CASSRRQGQGNEQFF
TRBV5-1	TRBJ1-2	TRBD1	NA	TGCGCCAGCAGCTACAGGGGCGTCATTGGCTACACCTTC	CASSYRGVIGYTF
TRBV24-1	TRBJ1-5	NA	NA	TGTGCCACCGGGGCGGGGCGTAGCAATCAGCCCCAGCATTTT	CATGAGRSNQPQHF